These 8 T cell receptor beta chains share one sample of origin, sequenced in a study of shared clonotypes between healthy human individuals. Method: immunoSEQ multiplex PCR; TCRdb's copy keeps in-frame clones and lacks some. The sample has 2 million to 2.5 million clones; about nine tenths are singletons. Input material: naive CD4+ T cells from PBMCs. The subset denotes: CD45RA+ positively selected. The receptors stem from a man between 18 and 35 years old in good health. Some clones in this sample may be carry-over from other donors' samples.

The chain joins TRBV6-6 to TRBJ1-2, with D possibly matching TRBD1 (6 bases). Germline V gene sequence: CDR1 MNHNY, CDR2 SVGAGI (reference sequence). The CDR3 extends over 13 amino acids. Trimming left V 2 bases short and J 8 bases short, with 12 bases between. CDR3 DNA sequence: TGTGCCAGCAGTTACCGACAGGAATCAGGCTACACCTTC. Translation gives CASSYRQESGYTF.

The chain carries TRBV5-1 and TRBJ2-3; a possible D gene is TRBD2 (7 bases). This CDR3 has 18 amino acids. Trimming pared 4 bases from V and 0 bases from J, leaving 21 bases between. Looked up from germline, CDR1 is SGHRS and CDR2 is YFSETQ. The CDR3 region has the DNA TGCGCCAGCAGCCCCCCAGGAGGGGGGGGCGGGAGCACAGATACGCAGTATTTT. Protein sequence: CASSPPGGGGGSTDTQYF.

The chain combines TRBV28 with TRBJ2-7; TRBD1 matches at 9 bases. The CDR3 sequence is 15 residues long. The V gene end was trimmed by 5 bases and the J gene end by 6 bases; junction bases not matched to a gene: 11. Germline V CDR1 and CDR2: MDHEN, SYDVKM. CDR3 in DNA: TGTGCCAGCAGTGGACAGGGGACTAAGCTGTTCGAGCAGTACTTC. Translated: CASSGQGTKLFEQYF.

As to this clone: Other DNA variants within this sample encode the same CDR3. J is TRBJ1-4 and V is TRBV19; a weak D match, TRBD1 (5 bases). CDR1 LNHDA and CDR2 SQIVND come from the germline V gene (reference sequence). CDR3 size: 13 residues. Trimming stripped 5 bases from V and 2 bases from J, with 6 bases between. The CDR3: CASSRQTNEKLFF. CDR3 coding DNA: TGTGCCAGTAGTCGACAGACTAATGAAAAACTGTTTTTT.

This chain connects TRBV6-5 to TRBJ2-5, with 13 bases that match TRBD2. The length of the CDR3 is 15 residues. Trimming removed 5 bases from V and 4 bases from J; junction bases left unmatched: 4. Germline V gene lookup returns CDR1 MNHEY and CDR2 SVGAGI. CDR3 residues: CASSPGLAGLETQYF. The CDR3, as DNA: TGTGCCAGCAGTCCGGGACTAGCGGGATTAGAGACCCAGTACTTC.

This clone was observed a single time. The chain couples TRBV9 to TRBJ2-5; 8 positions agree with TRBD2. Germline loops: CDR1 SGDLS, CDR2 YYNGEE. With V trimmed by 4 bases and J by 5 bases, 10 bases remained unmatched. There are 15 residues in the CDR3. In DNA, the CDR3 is TGTGCCAGCAGCAAAATAGCGGGAAATGGGGAGACCCAGTACTTC. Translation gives CASSKIAGNGETQYF.

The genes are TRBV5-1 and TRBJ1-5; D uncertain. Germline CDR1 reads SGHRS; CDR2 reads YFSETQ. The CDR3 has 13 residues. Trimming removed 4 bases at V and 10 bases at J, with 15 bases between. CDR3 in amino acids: CASSPEPSSPQHF. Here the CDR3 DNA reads TGCGCCAGCAGCCCCGAACCTAGCAGTCCCCAGCATTTT.

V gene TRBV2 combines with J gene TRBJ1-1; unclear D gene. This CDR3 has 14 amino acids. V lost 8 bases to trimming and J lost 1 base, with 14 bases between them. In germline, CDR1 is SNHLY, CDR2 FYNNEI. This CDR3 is CASGVRAGNTEAFF. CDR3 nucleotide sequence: TGTGCCAGCGGGGTTCGGGCAGGGAACACTGAAGCTTTCTTT.